One and the same sample provided the 12 T cell receptor beta chains below, sequenced in a study of blood T cells in healthy people across ages. Through a sample-barcoded 5' primer and a J-beta primer mix, a second PCR was run for roughly 6 to 11 cycles. One entry per CDR3 protein results from TCRdb running MiXCR on the 5' RACE reads. The sample records 790,000 or so distinct CDR3 sequences, more than 35% being singletons. Sequenced material: blood. The receptors were gathered from an elderly man in good health.

The rearrangement links TRBV29-1 to TRBJ2-7; either TRBD1 or TRBD2 may supply D (5 bases each). V lost 5 bases and J lost 0, with 11 bases in between. The CDR3 consists of 13 residues. Germline loops: CDR1 SQVTM, CDR2 ANQGSEA. CDR3 DNA: TGCAGCGTTAATAGCGACAGCTCCTACGAGCAGTACTTC. Protein product: CSVNSDSSYEQYF.

The CDR3 DNA follows: TGTGCCAGCAGCCTTGGGACAGGGGGCGGTGGCTACACCTTC. Translation gives CASSLGTGGGGYTF. The rearrangement links TRBV3-1 to TRBJ1-2; 12 bases map to TRBD1. Germline V gene data show CDR1 as LGHDT and CDR2 as YNNKEL (reference sequence). This CDR3 region has 14 residues. V was clipped by 4 bases and J by 7 bases; unmatched bases: 4. Supplemented by reference TRBV3-1 and TRBJ1-2, the full variable domain reads DTAVSQTPKYLVTQMGNDKSIKCEQNLGHDTMYWYKQDSKKFLKIMFSYNNKELIINETVPNRFSPKSPDKAHLNLHINSLELGDSAVYFCASSLGTGGGGYTFGSGTRLTVV.

A note on this clonotype: Given a much more abundant clone one base away, this may be a read error. The V gene is TRBV28, the J gene TRBJ2-7; 7 bases are shared with TRBD2. The CDR3 consists of 14 residues. The V gene's germline CDR1 is MDHEN and CDR2 SYDVKM. The CDR3 loop reads CAGSSSSGSYEQYF. The CDR3 coding sequence is TGTGCCGGCAGTTCTTCTAGCGGTTCCTACGAGCAGTACTTC.

This chain connects TRBV3-1 to TRBJ1-1; TRBD1 might be the D (5 bases). The CDR3 length is 15 residues. The V gene lost 5 bases and the J gene lost 4 bases, with 17 bases spanning the gap. The germline gives CDR1 LGHDT, CDR2 YNNKEL (reference sequence). Here the CDR3 reads CASSTLGRGRTEAFF. The CDR3 bases are TGTGCCAGCAGCACCCTTGGGAGGGGTCGCACTGAAGCTTTCTTT.

This clonotype showed up just a few times. V gene TRBV11-2 combines with J gene TRBJ2-7; TRBD1 matches at 9 bases. Germline V gene sequence: CDR1 SGHAT, CDR2 FQNNGV. The CDR3 is made up of 17 amino acids. Trimming cost V 5 bases and J 3 bases; bases outside gene matches: 14. CDR3 in amino acids: CASSLTIAGQGSYEQYF. The CDR3 region has the DNA TGTGCCAGCAGCCTCACCATCGCCGGACAGGGGAGCTACGAGCAGTACTTC.

The CDR3 sequence is CSSTAAGKYNEQYF. The DNA for the CDR3 is TGCAGTTCAACGGCAGCGGGGAAATACAATGAGCAGTACTTC. V is TRBV20-1 and J is TRBJ2-1; TRBD2 aligns across 7 bases. The J call may not be correct, given that the DNA end is closer to TRBJ2-7. This CDR3 has 14 amino acids. Germline CDR1 is DFQATT and CDR2 is SNEGSKA (reference sequence).

CDR3 nucleotide sequence: TGCGCCAGCAGCCAAGATAGCACCGGGCACCGTGTAGCCTACGAGCAGTACTTC. Protein: CASSQDSTGHRVAYEQYF. The chain links TRBV4-3 to TRBJ2-7; D remains ambiguous. This CDR3 has 18 residues. CDR1 is LGHNA and CDR2 is YSLEER in the germline V gene. Trimming shortened V by 0 bases and J by 2 bases, and 20 bases separated the two germline ends.

The rearrangement links TRBV20-1 to TRBJ2-1, with 8 nucleotides matching TRBD2. CDR1 and CDR2 from the germline V gene are DFQATT and SNEGSKA (reference sequence). The ends lost 7 bases at V and 7 bases at J; junction bases unmatched: 9. The CDR3 extends over 13 amino acids. CDR3 amino acids: CSDEAPGGNEQFF. The CDR3 region has the DNA TGCAGTGACGAAGCCCCGGGAGGGAATGAGCAGTTCTTC.

The V call is TRBV7-6, the J call TRBJ2-7, with no clear D. The V gene lost 1 base and the J gene lost 7 bases, with 11 bases spanning the gap. This CDR3 is built from 13 residues. CDR1 and CDR2 from the germline V gene are SGHVS and FNYEAQ. The CDR3 DNA reads TGTGCCAGCAGCTTAGACTTTGTGGGTGAGCAGTACTTC. Protein: CASSLDFVGEQYF. The variable domain in full, completed from reference TRBV7-6 and TRBJ2-7, reads GAGVSQSPRYKVTKRGQDVALRCDPISGHVSLYWYRQALGQGPEFLTYFNYEAQQDKSGLPNDRFSAERPEGSISTLTIQRTEQRDSAMYRCASSLDFVGEQYFGPGTRLTVT.

This clonotype was observed a few times. The chain couples TRBV5-1 to TRBJ2-1, with 7 bases matching TRBD2. Trimming took 0 bases from V and 9 from J; bases not matched to a gene: 9. This CDR3 is 15 amino acids long. Per germline, CDR1 SGHRS and CDR2 YFSETQ. The chain's CDR3 is CASSLGGRAGSEQFF. In DNA, the CDR3 is TGCGCCAGCAGCTTGGGTGGGAGGGCCGGTAGTGAGCAGTTCTTC.

The J gene is TRBJ1-1, the V gene TRBV29-1; no firm D call. Germline CDR1 is SQVTM and CDR2 is ANQGSEA. The CDR3 totals 12 residues. V gave up 2 bases and J gave up 10 bases, with 14 bases separating them. CDR3 region: CSVELRRSGAFF. As DNA, the CDR3 is TGCAGCGTTGAATTACGACGCTCAGGAGCTTTCTTT.

Concerning this clonotype itself: One junction end does not reproduce the germline sequence, and a read error may be involved. The CDR3 reads CTIQADSSYNEQFF. CDR3 DNA sequence: TGTACCATCCAAGCGGATAGCTCCTACAATGAGCAGTTCTTC. The chain joins TRBV10-3 to TRBJ2-1, with D possibly TRBD2 on 5 matching bases. In germline, CDR1 is ENHRY, CDR2 SYGVKD. The CDR3 consists of 14 residues.